The TCR beta chain under discussion was sequenced for a study of cytomegalovirus exposure and HLA in healthy donors. Study findings and constraints: The classifier reportedly diagnosed cytomegalovirus status with high sensitivity and specificity.

TCRdb keeps only in-frame clones here, not all; method: immunoSEQ multiplex PCR. The repertoire holds some 240,000 clones, around 87% seen once, with roughly 1.2% in the top ten. CDR1 SGHDT and CDR2 YYEEEE come from the germline V gene. The CDR3 has 15 residues. J was trimmed by 3 bases and V by 0 bases; bases with no gene match: 2. Worth noting for this clone: What it recognizes is unknown.

This chain uses TRBV5-6 with TRBJ2-1; TRBD1 agrees at 8 bases. The source material was PBMCs. The receptor comes from a woman in her twenties or thirties in good health and CMV-seropositive. The CDR3 coding sequence is TGTGCCAGCAGCTTGGTCGGGACAGGCTACAATGAGCAGTTCTTC. The encoded protein is CASSLVGTGYNEQFF. Drawing the rest from reference TRBV5-6 and TRBJ2-1, the complete variable domain is DAGVTQSPTHLIKTRGQQVTLRCSPKSGHDTVSWYQQALGQGPQFIFQYYEEEERQRGNFPDRFSGHQFPNYSSELNVNALLLGDSALYLCASSLVGTGYNEQFFGPGTRLTVL.